This T cell receptor (beta chain) was captured by sequencing in a study of blood T cell repertoires in COVID-19. On the study more broadly: Sites in the United States, Italy and Spain provided acute and convalescent COVID-19 samples. In each case, the material was cDNA or gDNA derived from T cells, B-cell-depleted T cells, or PBMCs.

Germline V gene sequence: CDR1 MNHEY, CDR2 SVGAGI. J was trimmed by 1 base and V by 6 bases; bases with no gene match: 6. This CDR3 region has 14 residues. In the original processing: Estimation of nucleated cell counts was performed using reference gene primer amplification. Using immunoSEQ multiplex PCR, the repertoire was profiled, and TCRdb retains in-frame clones only, with some absent. V, J and clone size derive from that table, while D and trimming were established from the DNA sequence. The sample has some 68,000 clones; roughly nine tenths are singletons. Sequencing was carried out using peripheral blood. This receptor was taken from a man aged 50 to 59 with active COVID-19. This chain uses TRBV6-5 with TRBJ2-7, with 7 nucleotides matching TRBD1. The CDR3: CASRPPGQSYEQYF. The CDR3 nucleotides read TGTGCCAGCAGGCCCCCGGGACAGTCCTACGAGCAGTACTTC.